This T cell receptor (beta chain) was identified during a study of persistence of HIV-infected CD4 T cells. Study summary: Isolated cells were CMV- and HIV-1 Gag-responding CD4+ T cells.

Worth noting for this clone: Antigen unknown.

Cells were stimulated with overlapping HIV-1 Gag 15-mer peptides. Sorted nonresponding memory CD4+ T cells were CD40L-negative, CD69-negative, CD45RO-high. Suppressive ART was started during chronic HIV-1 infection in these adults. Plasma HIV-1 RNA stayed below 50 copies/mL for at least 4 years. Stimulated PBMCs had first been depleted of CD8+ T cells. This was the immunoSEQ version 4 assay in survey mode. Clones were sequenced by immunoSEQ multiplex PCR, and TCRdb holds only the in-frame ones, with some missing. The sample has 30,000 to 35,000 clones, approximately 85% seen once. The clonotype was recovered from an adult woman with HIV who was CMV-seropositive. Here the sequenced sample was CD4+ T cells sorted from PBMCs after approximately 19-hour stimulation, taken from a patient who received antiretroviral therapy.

The DNA for the CDR3 is TGTGCCAGAAGCTTGAGGAAAGGGGGCTTAGATGAAAAACTGTTTTTT. It specifies CARSLRKGGLDEKLFF. The chain carries TRBV5-3 and TRBJ1-4; 7 bases line up with TRBD1. TRBV5-3 is an ORF for which the function is uncertain. V was clipped by 1 base and J by 6 bases; unmatched bases: 9. The CDR3 covers 16 residues.